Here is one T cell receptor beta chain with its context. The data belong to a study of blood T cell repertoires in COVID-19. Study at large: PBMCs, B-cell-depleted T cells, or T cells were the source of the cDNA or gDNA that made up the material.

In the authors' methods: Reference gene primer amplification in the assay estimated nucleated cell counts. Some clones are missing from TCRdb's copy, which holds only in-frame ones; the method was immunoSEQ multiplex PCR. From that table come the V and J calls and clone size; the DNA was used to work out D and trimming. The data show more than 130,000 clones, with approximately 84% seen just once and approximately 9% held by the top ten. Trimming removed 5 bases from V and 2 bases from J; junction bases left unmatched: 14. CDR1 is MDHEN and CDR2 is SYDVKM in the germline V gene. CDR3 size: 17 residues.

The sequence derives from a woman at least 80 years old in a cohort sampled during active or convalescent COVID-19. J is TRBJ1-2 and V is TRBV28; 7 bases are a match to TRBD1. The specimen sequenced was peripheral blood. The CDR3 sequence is CASSPPGTASLNYGYTF. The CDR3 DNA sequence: TGTGCCAGCAGTCCCCCGGGGACAGCCTCCTTAAACTATGGCTACACCTTC.